Listed here are 26 T cell receptor beta chains from one sample, sequenced in a study of shared clonotypes between healthy human individuals. The method was immunoSEQ multiplex PCR; TCRdb's version includes in-frame clones alone and lacks a portion of them. Found here are over a million clones, 95% to 99% of them singletons; the top ten hold 0.45%. Sequencing was performed on naive CD4+ T cells sorted from blood. The subset: CD45RA+ positively selected. These receptors were obtained from a man aged 30 to 45 in good health.

This clone was detected once. The rearrangement links TRBV29-1 to TRBJ2-1; D possibly corresponds to TRBD2 (6 bases). This CDR3 contains 13 residues. Trimming took off 2 bases at V and 4 bases at J, with 9 bases between the two ends. Germline V gene lookup returns CDR1 SQVTM and CDR2 ANQGSEA. The CDR3 here is CSVERGTYNEQFF. The CDR3 bases are TGCAGCGTTGAACGCGGGACTTACAATGAGCAGTTCTTC.

The chain joins TRBV5-5 to TRBJ2-7, with 7 bases identical to TRBD2. Germline-derived CDR1 and CDR2 are SGHKS and YYEKEE (reference sequence). V was pared by 4 bases and J by 7 bases, with 11 bases of the junction left unmatched. The CDR3 consists of 14 residues. CDR3 residues: CASSPRTLAGEQYF. For the CDR3, the DNA is TGTGCCAGCAGCCCCAGGACATTAGCGGGTGAGCAGTACTTC.

This chain joins TRBV19 and TRBJ2-3; 14 nucleotides align to TRBD2. The CDR3 length is 18 residues. Germline V CDR1 and CDR2: LNHDA, SQIVND (reference sequence). The V segment lost 5 bases and the J segment 2 bases; nucleotides outside the gene matches: 9. The CDR3 sequence: CASSLLPGLAGVTDTQYF. CDR3 bases: TGTGCCAGTAGTTTGCTCCCGGGACTAGCGGGAGTCACAGATACGCAGTATTTT.

V gene TRBV10-3 combines with J gene TRBJ1-2; 12 bases align to TRBD1. Germline CDR1 ENHRY, CDR2 SYGVKD. The CDR3 has 16 amino acids. Trimming took 0 bases from V and 6 from J; bases not matched to a gene: 5. Here the CDR3 DNA reads TGTGCCATCAGTGAGTCGGGGGACAGGGGGCTCGATGGCTACACCTTC. Translated: CAISESGDRGLDGYTF.

The chain joins TRBV6-6 to TRBJ2-2, with 8 bases identical to TRBD1. The V gene's germline CDR1 is MNHNY and CDR2 SVGAGI (reference sequence). The CDR3 has 15 residues. With 5 bases clipped from V and 5 bases from J, the junction kept 7 bases outside the gene matches. The CDR3 loop reads CASSPTGGSTGELFF. CDR3 DNA sequence: TGTGCCAGCAGTCCCACAGGGGGAAGTACCGGGGAGCTGTTTTTT.

This clone was seen more than once but under ten times. The chain uses TRBV4-1 and TRBJ2-5; TRBD2 agrees at 10 bases. The CDR3 runs to 18 residues. Germline V CDR1 and CDR2: MGHRA, YSYEKL. The V segment lost 0 bases and the J segment 5 bases; nucleotides outside the gene matches: 12. The CDR3 is CASSQDQLAGLLGETQYF. In nucleotides, the CDR3 is TGCGCCAGCAGCCAAGATCAACTAGCGGGACTGTTGGGGGAGACCCAGTACTTC.

The chain uses TRBV10-2 and TRBJ2-1, with a tentative D call TRBD2 (6 bases). V lost 5 bases, J lost 8 bases, and 13 bases lay in between. This CDR3 comprises 13 residues. Germline assignment: CDR1 WSHSY and CDR2 SAAADI. CDR3 amino acids: CASSQRASHEQFF. The DNA of the CDR3 is TGCGCCAGCAGTCAGCGGGCTTCCCATGAGCAGTTCTTC.

The chain uses TRBV28 and TRBJ2-7; D is undetermined. Per germline, CDR1 MDHEN and CDR2 SYDVKM. The CDR3 contains 11 residues. The ends were cut back, 4 bases at V and 6 bases at J, with 7 bases in the middle. CDR3 in amino acids: CASSSWGEQYF. The CDR3 DNA is TGTGCCAGCAGTTCCTGGGGCGAGCAGTACTTC.

V gene TRBV2 combines with J gene TRBJ1-5; D remains unclear. The CDR3 runs 13 residues. Germline CDR1 SNHLY, CDR2 FYNNEI. Trimming removed 7 bases at V and 5 bases at J, with 12 bases between. CDR3 loop: CASTARLDQPQHF. The CDR3 nucleotides are TGTGCCAGCACCGCGCGGTTAGATCAGCCCCAGCATTTT.

Concerning this clone: The identical CDR3 is also encoded by other nucleotide sequences in the sample. V and J are TRBV5-4 and TRBJ2-7; possibly TRBD1 or TRBD2 for D (5 bases each). Trimming took off 4 bases at V and 3 bases at J, with 11 bases between the two ends. Germline V lookup: CDR1 SGHNT, CDR2 YYREEE (reference sequence). CDR3 size: 13 residues. The CDR3 sequence is CASSPPGSYEQYF. The CDR3 region has the DNA TGTGCCAGCAGCCCGCCAGGGAGCTACGAGCAGTACTTC.

The rearrangement links TRBV14 to TRBJ2-7; D is unclear. Germline CDR1 is SGHDN and CDR2 is FVKESK. The CDR3 spans 13 residues. Trimming left V 0 bases short and J 4 bases short, with 7 bases between. CDR3 coding DNA: TGTGCCAGCAGCCAAGAAGGAGAATACGAGCAGTACTTC. Protein sequence: CASSQEGEYEQYF.

This sequence joins TRBV19 and TRBJ1-5; 7 nucleotides align to TRBD1. The CDR3 consists of 18 residues. Looked up from germline, CDR1 is LNHDA and CDR2 is SQIVND (reference sequence). V lost 7 bases and J lost 5; bases outside the gene matches: 20. The CDR3 region is CASTSDRVRTTSYQPQHF. The CDR3 DNA reads as TGTGCCAGTACTTCCGACAGGGTGAGAACCACTTCGTATCAGCCCCAGCATTTT.

This sequence joins TRBV28 and TRBJ2-1, with 9 bases lining up with TRBD2. This CDR3 is built from 14 residues. CDR1 and CDR2 from the germline V gene are MDHEN and SYDVKM. V gave up 7 bases and J gave up 14 bases; unmatched junction bases: 15. The CDR3 reads CASTPLAGRALKFF. The CDR3 bases are TGTGCCAGCACCCCTCTAGCGGGGAGGGCGCTGAAGTTCTTC.

V is TRBV7-6 and J is TRBJ2-1, with TRBD2 matching 9 bases. With 5 bases clipped from V and 6 bases from J, the junction kept 11 bases outside the gene matches. Germline CDR1 reads SGHVS; CDR2 reads FNYEAQ. The CDR3 totals 16 residues. CDR3 sequence reads: CASSQKPGLAGNEQFF. The CDR3 bases are TGTGCCAGCAGCCAGAAACCGGGACTAGCTGGCAATGAGCAGTTCTTC.

The V gene is TRBV11-2, the J gene TRBJ2-2, with D possibly matching TRBD1 (5 bases). Trimming cost V 1 base and J 2 bases, with 8 bases left between them. This CDR3 spans 15 amino acids. Germline values: CDR1 SGHAT, CDR2 FQNNGV. CDR3 bases: TGTGCCAGCAGCTTAGCGACAGTAAACACCGGGGAGCTGTTTTTT. Encoded protein: CASSLATVNTGELFF.

V gene TRBV5-4 combines with J gene TRBJ2-6, with a weak D call TRBD2 (6 bases). Germline loops: CDR1 SGHNT, CDR2 YYREEE (reference sequence). The CDR3 is 16 amino acids. Trimming took 3 bases from V and 0 from J, leaving 10 bases between them. CDR3 coding DNA: TGTGCCAGCAGCTCGGGGGTCTACTCTGGGGCCAACGTCCTGACTTTC. It codes for CASSSGVYSGANVLTF.

The chain carries TRBV6-4 and TRBJ2-1, with D tentatively TRBD2 (5 bases). The V end lost 6 bases, the J end lost 3 bases, and 15 bases lay between the germline ends. This CDR3 spans 15 amino acids. The germline CDR1 and CDR2 sequences are MRHNA and SNTAGT. CDR3 bases: TGTGCCAGCAGCCCTACCTTAGGGAGCTACAATGAGCAGTTCTTC. It codes for CASSPTLGSYNEQFF.

The DNA of the CDR3 is TGTGCCTCAACAGGGGGCCTAGGCTATGGCTACACCTTC. It translates to CASTGGLGYGYTF. The rearrangement links TRBV30 to TRBJ1-2; the match to TRBD1 covers 9 bases. Looked up from germline, CDR1 is GTSNPN and CDR2 is SVGIG (reference sequence). V lost 7 bases and J lost 4; bases outside the gene matches: 7. The CDR3 runs 13 residues.

Worth noting for this clone: The sample contains more than one DNA sequence encoding this CDR3. The V gene is TRBV28, the J gene TRBJ2-7; D call uncertain. The CDR3 consists of 11 residues. CDR1 is MDHEN, CDR2 SYDVKM, per germline. The germline V and J ends were trimmed by 6 bases and 3 bases, with 6 bases remaining between them. CDR3 sequence: CASSLIYEQYF. DNA for the CDR3: TGTGCCAGCAGCCTGATCTACGAGCAGTACTTC.

The gene calls are TRBV28 and TRBJ2-7; possibly TRBD1 or TRBD2 for D (5 bases each). The CDR3 loop spans 15 amino acids. Germline V CDR1 and CDR2: MDHEN, SYDVKM. Trimming removed 6 bases from V and 0 bases from J, with 15 bases in between. This CDR3 is CASSDPGTDSYEQYF. The CDR3 DNA reads TGTGCCAGCAGCGACCCCGGGACGGACTCCTACGAGCAGTACTTC.

This chain links TRBV29-1 with TRBJ2-7; possibly TRBD1 or TRBD2 for D (5 bases each). Germline CDR1 is SQVTM and CDR2 is ANQGSEA. The germline V and J ends were trimmed by 6 bases and 0 bases, with 18 bases remaining between them. This CDR3 is built from 15 residues. The CDR3 loop is CSVRTGTASSYEQYF. CDR3 bases: TGCAGCGTCCGAACCGGGACGGCGAGCTCCTACGAGCAGTACTTC.

The genes are TRBV7-9 and TRBJ2-2; a possible D gene is TRBD2 (6 bases). Deletions cut 5 bases from V and 1 base from J, with 11 bases between. Germline CDR1 SEHNR, CDR2 FQNEAQ (reference sequence). This CDR3 contains 15 residues. This CDR3 reads CASSNVGGNTGELFF. CDR3 nucleotides: TGTGCCAGCAGCAACGTGGGGGGGAACACCGGGGAGCTGTTTTTT.

The chain combines TRBV28 with TRBJ2-7; D is unclear. The CDR3 spans 12 residues. Germline CDR1 reads MDHEN; CDR2 reads SYDVKM. With 5 bases removed from V and 5 bases from J, the gap between germline ends came to 10 bases. The CDR3 DNA sequence: TGTGCCAGCAGTCCTGATCTCCACGAGCAGTACTTC. This translates into CASSPDLHEQYF.

Comments on this clone: Other DNA sequences within the sample encode an identical CDR3. The CDR3 bases are TGTGCCAGCAGCTTCGGGCAGGGCGGGACAGATACGCAGTATTTT. Its protein product is CASSFGQGGTDTQYF. The chain links TRBV11-3 to TRBJ2-3; TRBD1 or TRBD2 may be the D gene (5 bases each). Trimming stripped 3 bases from V and 3 bases from J, with 13 bases between. CDR1 is SGHNT and CDR2 is YENEEA in the germline V gene. This CDR3 contains 15 residues.

This clone occurred once. V is TRBV28 and J is TRBJ2-5; the D is unclear. Germline-derived CDR1 and CDR2 are MDHEN and SYDVKM. The CDR3 covers 13 residues. The V gene lost 7 bases and the J gene lost 1 base, with 10 bases spanning the gap. The CDR3 bases are TGTGCCAGCATGTTGAGGACCCAAGAGACCCAGTACTTC. This sequence encodes CASMLRTQETQYF.

CDR3 in amino acids: CASSKKWGQPQHF. CDR3 DNA: TGTGCCAGCAGTAAGAAGTGGGGGCAGCCCCAGCATTTT. The chain is built from TRBV7-6 and TRBJ1-5; TRBD1 is a possible D gene (5 bases). CDR3 size: 13 residues. Per the germline V gene, CDR1 is SGHVS and CDR2 is FNYEAQ. Trimming removed 6 bases at V and 7 bases at J, with 13 bases between. The entire variable domain, with the rest obtained from reference TRBV7-6 and TRBJ1-5, is as follows: GAGVSQSPRYKVTKRGQDVALRCDPISGHVSLYWYRQALGQGPEFLTYFNYEAQQDKSGLPNDRFSAERPEGSISTLTIQRTEQRDSAMYRCASSKKWGQPQHFGDGTRLSIL.